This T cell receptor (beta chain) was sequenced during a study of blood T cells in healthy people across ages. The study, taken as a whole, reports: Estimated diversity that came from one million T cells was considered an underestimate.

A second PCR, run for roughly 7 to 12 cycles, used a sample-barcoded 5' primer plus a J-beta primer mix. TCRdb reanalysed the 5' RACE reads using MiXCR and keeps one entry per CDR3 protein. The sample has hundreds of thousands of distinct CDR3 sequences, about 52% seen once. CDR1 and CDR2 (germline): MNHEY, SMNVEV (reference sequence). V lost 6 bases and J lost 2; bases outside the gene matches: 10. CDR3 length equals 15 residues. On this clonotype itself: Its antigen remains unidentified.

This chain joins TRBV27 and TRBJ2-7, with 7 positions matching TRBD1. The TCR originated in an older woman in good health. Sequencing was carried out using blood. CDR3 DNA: TGTGCCAGCAGCCGGAGACAGGGAAGGACCTACGAGCAGTACTTC. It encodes CASSRRQGRTYEQYF.